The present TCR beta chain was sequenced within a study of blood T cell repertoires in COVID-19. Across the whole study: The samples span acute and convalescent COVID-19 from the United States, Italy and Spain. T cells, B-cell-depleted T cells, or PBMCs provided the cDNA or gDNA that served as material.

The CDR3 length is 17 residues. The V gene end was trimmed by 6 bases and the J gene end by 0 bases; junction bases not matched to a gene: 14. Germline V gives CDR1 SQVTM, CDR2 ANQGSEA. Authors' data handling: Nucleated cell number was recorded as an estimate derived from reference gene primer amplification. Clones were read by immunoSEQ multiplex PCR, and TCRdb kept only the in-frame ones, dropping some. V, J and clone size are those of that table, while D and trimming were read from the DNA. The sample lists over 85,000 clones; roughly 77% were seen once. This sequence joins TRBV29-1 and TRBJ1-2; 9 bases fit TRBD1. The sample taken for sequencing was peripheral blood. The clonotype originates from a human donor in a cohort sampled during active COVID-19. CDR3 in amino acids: CSVLPGQGTGSNYGYTF. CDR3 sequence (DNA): TGCAGCGTATTACCGGGACAGGGAACGGGATCTAACTATGGCTACACCTTC.